The 32 T cell receptor beta chains in this list originate from one sample, sequenced in a study of T cell repertoires in cytomegalovirus infection. TCRdb re-called the reads with MiXCR, one entry per CDR3 protein. The sample yields 200,000 to 300,000 distinct CDR3 sequences, roughly an eighth seen once. What was sequenced was PBMCs. The receptors originated from a human donor in good health (CMV status not recorded). Some clones in this sample may be carry-over from other donors' samples.

The V call is TRBV30, the J call TRBJ2-7; D ambiguous. V dropped 1 base and J dropped 7 bases, with 11 bases sitting between them. The CDR3 is 12 residues long. From germline, CDR1 is GTSNPN and CDR2 SVGIG (reference sequence). The CDR3 loop reads CAWSAGPWEQYF. The CDR3 DNA is TGTGCCTGGAGTGCCGGGCCCTGGGAGCAGTACTTC.

This clonotype was counted many times. The chain recombines TRBV7-2 with TRBJ2-7; no definite D call. This CDR3 has 14 amino acids. Germline CDR1 is SGHTA and CDR2 is FQGNSA. Trimming took 6 bases from V and 2 from J, leaving 14 bases between them. CDR3 in DNA: TGTGCCAGCAGGTCTCCCTTAAAAACCTACGAGCAGTACTTC. Its translation: CASRSPLKTYEQYF. The complete variable domain, with remaining parts taken from reference TRBV7-2 and TRBJ2-7, reads GAGVSQSPSNKVTEKGKDVELRCDPISGHTALYWYRQSLGQGLEFLIYFQGNSAPDKSGLPSDRFSAERTGGSVSTLTIQRTQQEDSAVYLCASRSPLKTYEQYFGPGTRLTVT.

The rearrangement uses TRBV19 and TRBJ2-3, with D uncertain. Trimming shortened V by 7 bases and J by 0 bases, and 14 bases separated the two germline ends. Germline V CDR1 and CDR2: LNHDA, SQIVND (reference sequence). The CDR3 has 15 residues. CDR3 sequence: CASTQARTSTDTQYF. The DNA of the CDR3 is TGTGCCAGTACCCAGGCCAGGACCAGCACAGATACGCAGTATTTT.

This clonotype appeared many times. The chain recombines TRBV7-3 with TRBJ1-1; 9 bases fit TRBD1. CDR3 size: 16 residues. Germline assignment: CDR1 SGHTA and CDR2 FQGTGA. With 0 bases clipped from V and 4 bases from J, the junction kept 6 bases outside the gene matches. CDR3 DNA sequence: TGTGCCAGCAGCTTAACCGTACAGGGGGCTGGCACTGAAGCTTTCTTT. Its protein is CASSLTVQGAGTEAFF. Variable domain in full (rest from reference TRBV7-3 and TRBJ1-1): GAGVSQTPSNKVTEKGKYVELRCDPISGHTALYWYRQSLGQGPEFLIYFQGTGAADDSGLPNDRFFAVRPEGSVSTLKIQRTERGDSAVYLCASSLTVQGAGTEAFFGQGTRLTVV.

The sample holds a few counts of this clonotype. The chain carries TRBV29-1 and TRBJ1-3, with 9 bases aligning to TRBD1. The germline gives CDR1 SQVTM, CDR2 ANQGSEA. V dropped 4 bases and J dropped 3; count of bases not matched to a gene: 4. The CDR3 sequence is 14 residues long. CDR3 region: CSVGQGVDGNTIYF. Written as DNA, the CDR3 is TGCAGCGTTGGACAGGGGGTAGATGGAAACACCATATATTTT.

This chain connects TRBV7-8 to TRBJ2-1; D tentatively fits TRBD1 or TRBD2 (7 bases each). This CDR3 spans 12 amino acids. Germline CDR1 reads SGHVS; CDR2 reads FQNEAQ. The V end was cut by 3 bases, the J end by 10 bases, with 10 bases between. CDR3 DNA sequence: TGTGCCAGCAGCTTCAGGGGGGGGGAGCAGTTCTTC. This translates into CASSFRGGEQFF.

The chain recombines TRBV24-1 with TRBJ1-1; 8 bases are a match to TRBD1. With 0 bases clipped from V and 10 bases from J, the junction kept 3 bases outside the gene matches. CDR1 and CDR2 (germline): KGHDR, SFDVKD. This CDR3 contains 13 residues. DNA for the CDR3: TGTGCCACCAGTGATTTGCTTACAGGGGGAGCTTTCTTT. Its translation is CATSDLLTGGAFF.

The table lists this clonotype with many counts. The V gene is TRBV28, the J gene TRBJ2-2; D remains ambiguous. This CDR3 is built from 14 residues. Trimming removed 8 bases at V and 6 bases at J, with 16 bases between. Germline CDR1 reads MDHEN; CDR2 reads SYDVKM. In nucleotides, the CDR3 is TGTGCCAGCTATCCCGGGCTTCGTTCCGGGGAGCTGTTTTTT. This codes for CASYPGLRSGELFF.

This clonotype has at least ten counts. V is TRBV7-2 and J is TRBJ2-1; TRBD1 matches 8 bases. Trimming took 4 bases from V and 4 from J; bases not matched to a gene: 6. CDR1 is SGHTA, CDR2 FQGNSA, per germline. The CDR3 spans 15 residues. The CDR3 here is CASSSGTGDYNEQFF. The CDR3 DNA is TGTGCCAGCAGCTCCGGGACAGGTGATTACAATGAGCAGTTCTTC.

The chain carries TRBV6-2 or TRBV6-3 and TRBJ2-5, with a weak D call TRBD2 (5 bases). The CDR3 sequence is 14 residues long. Trimming stripped 0 bases from V and 1 base from J, with 6 bases between. Germline CDR1 and CDR2: MNHEY and SVGEGT. The CDR3 nucleotides read TGTGCCAGCAGTTACTCGGAGGTCCAAGAGACCCAGTACTTC. Encoded protein: CASSYSEVQETQYF.

Of note for this clonotype: A much larger clone differs by one base, so this may be a read error. V is TRBV6-1 and J is TRBJ2-5; D may be TRBD1 (6 bases). CDR1 is MNHNS, CDR2 SASEGT, per germline. This CDR3 contains 16 residues. The CDR3 coding sequence is TGTGCCAGCAGACTCGTACCGACAGGACTCCAAGAGACCCCGTACTTC. It is translated as CASRLVPTGLQETPYF.

This clonotype was recorded at least ten times. V usage is TRBV5-6 and J usage is TRBJ2-5; maybe TRBD2 (6 bases). V was cut by 4 bases and J by 2 bases, with 9 bases left in between. Germline CDR1 and CDR2: SGHDT and YYEEEE. The CDR3 is made up of 13 amino acids. CDR3 residues: CASSAGLQETQYF. In nucleotides, the CDR3 is TGTGCCAGCAGCGCGGGACTGCAAGAGACCCAGTACTTC.

This clonotype was seen a few times. The V gene is TRBV5-6, the J gene TRBJ1-4, with D possibly TRBD1 on 5 matching bases. The CDR3 has 14 amino acids. With 3 bases removed from V and 8 bases from J, the gap between germline ends came to 14 bases. Germline CDR1 reads SGHDT; CDR2 reads YYEEEE. CDR3 bases: TGTGCCAGCAGCTCAGGGAGTTTGGGCGAAAAACTGTTTTTT. This codes for CASSSGSLGEKLFF. Full variable domain (rest looked up from reference TRBV5-6 and TRBJ1-4): DAGVTQSPTHLIKTRGQQVTLRCSPKSGHDTVSWYQQALGQGPQFIFQYYEEEERQRGNFPDRFSGHQFPNYSSELNVNALLLGDSALYLCASSSGSLGEKLFFGSGTQLSVL.

The genes are TRBV2 and TRBJ2-1; 9 nucleotides agree with TRBD2. This CDR3 contains 14 residues. Germline loops: CDR1 SNHLY, CDR2 FYNNEI. Trimming removed 8 bases from V and 4 bases from J; junction bases left unmatched: 6. The CDR3 region is CASGGGGEYNEQFF. CDR3 DNA: TGTGCCAGCGGGGGCGGGGGGGAATACAATGAGCAGTTCTTC.

The chain carries TRBV6-1 and TRBJ2-5; TRBD2 aligns across 9 bases. The germline V gene encodes CDR1 MNHNS and CDR2 SASEGT. V shed 7 bases, J shed 1 base, and the junction held 7 bases outside the gene matches. CDR3 length: 15 residues. CDR3 coding DNA: TGTGCCAGCATGGGTAGCGGGGGAACCCAAGAGACCCAGTACTTC. Its translation is CASMGSGGTQETQYF.

This clonotype was detected ten times or more. The V and J genes are TRBV7-2 and TRBJ2-1; D is unclear. The CDR3 is 14 residues long. CDR1 and CDR2 (germline): SGHTA, FQGNSA. V dropped 5 bases and J dropped 6 bases, with 14 bases sitting between them. CDR3 residues: CASSPDEVLNEQFF. DNA for the CDR3: TGTGCCAGCAGCCCCGACGAGGTCCTCAATGAGCAGTTCTTC.

This rearrangement joins TRBV20-1 to TRBJ2-3; no definite D call. The V gene lost 3 bases and the J gene lost 2 bases, with 9 bases spanning the gap. Germline values: CDR1 DFQATT, CDR2 SNEGSKA (reference sequence). The CDR3 sequence is 13 residues long. The CDR3 region has the DNA TGCAGTGCTAGTCCTGGGAACACAGATACGCAGTATTTT. This encodes CSASPGNTDTQYF.

For this clonotype: One base away lies a much larger clone, so this may be a sequencing read error. J is TRBJ1-1 and V is TRBV3-1; no firm D call. The V gene lost 0 bases and the J gene lost 5 bases, with 7 bases spanning the gap. The CDR3 has 13 residues. The germline gives CDR1 LGHDT, CDR2 YNNKEL (reference sequence). This chain's CDR3 is CASSQEWETEAFF. The CDR3 DNA follows: TGTGCCAGCAGCCAAGAGTGGGAGACTGAAGCTTTCTTT.

This clonotype was detected a few times. The chain is built from TRBV4-2 and TRBJ1-2, with D possibly matching TRBD1 (6 bases). Trimming removed 0 bases at V and 0 bases at J, with 8 bases between. This CDR3 has 15 residues. Germline assignment: CDR1 LGHNA and CDR2 YNFKEQ. The CDR3 nucleotides read TGTGCCAGCAGCCAAGAGAGGACAGCTAACTATGGCTACACCTTC. Its translation: CASSQERTANYGYTF.

This clonotype has a handful of counts. The chain has TRBV28 and TRBJ2-2; TRBD1 agrees at 9 bases. J gave up 4 bases and V 5 bases, and 5 bases lay outside the gene matches. The CDR3 is 15 amino acids. Germline V gene sequence: CDR1 MDHEN, CDR2 SYDVKM. In DNA form, the CDR3 reads TGTGCCAGCAGTCGACAGGGGGGCAGCACCGGGGAGCTGTTTTTT. Protein sequence: CASSRQGGSTGELFF. The full variable domain, with the rest looked up from reference TRBV28 and TRBJ2-2, is DVKVTQSSRYLVKRTGEKVFLECVQDMDHENMFWYRQDPGLGLRLIYFSYDVKMKEKGDIPEGYSVSREKKERFSLILESASTNQTSMYLCASSRQGGSTGELFFGEGSRLTVL.

In its sample, this clonotype was seen many times. The V and J genes are TRBV7-2 and TRBJ2-7, with 13 bases that match TRBD2. Germline V gives CDR1 SGHTA, CDR2 FQGNSA. CDR3 size: 18 residues. The J segment lost 1 base and the V segment lost 4 bases, leaving 10 bases of the junction unmatched. The CDR3 region has the DNA TGTGCCAGCAGCTCCGGACTAGCGGGGGCCCTCGGGTCCTACGAGCAGTACTTC. Its protein product is CASSSGLAGALGSYEQYF.

In this sample, this clonotype turned up a few times. The chain combines TRBV5-1 with TRBJ2-1; tentative D call: TRBD1 (6 bases). This CDR3 is 14 amino acids long. V lost 0 bases and J 12 bases, leaving 16 bases between the germline ends. Germline V gene sequence: CDR1 SGHRS, CDR2 YFSETQ. CDR3 in DNA: TGCGCCAGCAGCTTGGTGACAGGCATCGTTTCGCAGTTCTTC. Protein sequence: CASSLVTGIVSQFF.

This clonotype was observed at least ten times. The chain joins TRBV28 to TRBJ2-1, with 9 positions matching TRBD1. CDR3 length: 24 residues. Germline V lookup: CDR1 MDHEN, CDR2 SYDVKM. The ends lost 7 bases at V and 2 bases at J; junction bases unmatched: 33. The CDR3 is CASTYGGWTGEALRSGATYNEQFF. The CDR3 DNA reads TGTGCCAGCACCTACGGGGGGTGGACAGGGGAGGCTCTTCGAAGCGGGGCTACCTACAATGAGCAGTTCTTC.

This clonotype was found many times. V and J are TRBV7-8 and TRBJ2-3; D ambiguous. Trimming took 0 bases from V and 5 from J, leaving 9 bases between them. Per the germline V gene, CDR1 is SGHVS and CDR2 is FQNEAQ. This CDR3 has 14 residues. The CDR3 bases are TGTGCCAGCAGCTTAGCATCGTGGGGAGATACGCAGTATTTT. Its translation is CASSLASWGDTQYF.

Many counts were recorded for this clonotype. The CDR3 sequence: CASSLSGGPQETQYF. CDR3 DNA: TGTGCCAGCAGCTTGAGCGGGGGCCCTCAAGAGACCCAGTACTTC. This chain joins TRBV7-2 and TRBJ2-5; 8 bases map to TRBD2. Germline V gene lookup returns CDR1 SGHTA and CDR2 FQGNSA. This CDR3 is 15 amino acids long. V gave up 3 bases and J gave up 2 bases; unmatched junction bases: 5.

DNA of the CDR3: TGCGCCAGCAGTCGATCGGGACAGGGGAACACTGAAGCTTTCTTT. Protein: CASSRSGQGNTEAFF. This chain uses TRBV23-1 with TRBJ1-1; 9 nucleotides align to TRBD1. TRBV23-1 is an open reading frame whose function is uncertain. This CDR3 is built from 15 residues. The V and J ends lost 4 bases and 1 base, in that order; junction bases with no gene match: 4.

The chain carries TRBV7-2 and TRBJ2-5; 7 bases match TRBD1. This CDR3 has 14 residues. Looked up from germline, CDR1 is SGHTA and CDR2 is FQGNSA. V trimming: 4 bases; J trimming: 4 bases; junction bases outside the gene matches: 6. The CDR3 spells CASSYATGRETQYF. DNA for the CDR3: TGTGCCAGCAGCTACGCGACAGGGCGAGAGACCCAGTACTTC.

This clonotype was seen many times. The V gene is TRBV7-2, the J gene TRBJ1-1, with D possibly being TRBD1 (6 bases). The CDR3 is made up of 14 amino acids. Germline lookup yields CDR1 SGHTA and CDR2 FQGNSA. V was shortened by 5 bases and J by 1 base, with 11 bases between the two germline ends. In DNA form, the CDR3 reads TGTGCCAGCAGCACCTGGACAGAGAACACTGAAGCTTTCTTT. Translation gives CASSTWTENTEAFF.

This clonotype was detected ten times or more. The chain couples TRBV7-2 to TRBJ2-2; D perhaps matches TRBD1 (6 bases). CDR3 size: 16 residues. The V and J ends lost 0 bases and 0 bases respectively, with 8 bases between them. CDR1 is SGHTA and CDR2 is FQGNSA in the germline V gene. In nucleotides, the CDR3 is TGTGCCAGCAGCTTAGCACAGGGAACGAACACCGGGGAGCTGTTTTTT. Translated, it gives CASSLAQGTNTGELFF.

This clonotype came up many times. Here the CDR3 reads CASSLGSGSTDTQYF. The CDR3 coding sequence is TGTGCCAGCAGCTTAGGTAGCGGGAGTACAGATACGCAGTATTTT. The chain recombines TRBV7-2 with TRBJ2-3, with 9 bases that match TRBD2. CDR1 SGHTA and CDR2 FQGNSA come from the germline V gene. The CDR3 loop spans 15 amino acids. V trimming: 1 base; J trimming: 3 bases; junction bases outside the gene matches: 2. The full variable domain, with the rest looked up from reference TRBV7-2 and TRBJ2-3, is GAGVSQSPSNKVTEKGKDVELRCDPISGHTALYWYRQSLGQGLEFLIYFQGNSAPDKSGLPSDRFSAERTGGSVSTLTIQRTQQEDSAVYLCASSLGSGSTDTQYFGPGTRLTVL.

This clonotype was observed a handful of times. This sequence joins TRBV20-1 and TRBJ2-3, with a possible D match to TRBD2 (7 bases). V lost 1 base and J 4 bases, leaving 12 bases between the germline ends. Per germline, CDR1 DFQATT and CDR2 SNEGSKA (reference sequence). This CDR3 contains 14 residues. This CDR3 is CSARAGGGADTQYF. The CDR3 region has the DNA TGCAGTGCTAGAGCGGGCGGGGGCGCAGATACGCAGTATTTT.

The gene calls are TRBV29-1 and TRBJ2-3, with D perhaps given as TRBD1 or TRBD2 (5 bases each). The ends were cut back, 6 bases at V and 1 base at J, with 14 bases in the middle. In germline, CDR1 is SQVTM, CDR2 ANQGSEA. The CDR3 is 14 amino acids. The CDR3 loop is CSVDGGLGTDTQYF. The DNA of the CDR3 is TGCAGCGTCGATGGGGGTTTGGGCACAGATACGCAGTATTTT.